One and the same sample provided the 14 T cell receptor beta chains below, sequenced in a study of cytomegalovirus exposure and HLA in healthy donors (dated by TCRdb to 2016 to 2017). The method behind the library was the immunoSEQ multiplex PCR assay. The table was pulled from immuneACCESS by TCRdb, which kept in-frame rearrangements only. Such tables lose some clones; where checked, under half of the loss comes from unresolved V genes, and the rest has no known cause. In all, the sample holds 150,000 to 200,000 clones, and 85% of those were seen once. More than 15% of the sample is in the top ten clones. The sequenced material came from PBMCs. The receptor source for this set is a man younger than 35 in good health and CMV-seropositive.

V usage is TRBV30 and J usage is TRBJ1-1, with D possibly being TRBD1 (6 bases). The CDR3 covers 13 residues. Trimming left V 2 bases short and J 6 bases short, with 13 bases between. CDR1 is GTSNPN and CDR2 is SVGIG in the germline V gene (reference sequence). The CDR3 DNA follows: TGTGCCTGGAGTTCGGACTGGACAGCTGAAGCTTTCTTT. Its translation is CAWSSDWTAEAFF.

The V call is TRBV28, the J call TRBJ2-3; 10 positions match TRBD2. Germline V gives CDR1 MDHEN, CDR2 SYDVKM. The CDR3 covers 18 residues. With V trimmed by 4 bases and J by 0 bases, 10 bases remained unmatched. CDR3 in amino acids: CASSSGSGRYSSTDTQYF. In DNA, the CDR3 is TGTGCCAGCAGTTCGGGTAGCGGGAGGTACTCTAGCACAGATACGCAGTATTTT. The full variable domain, with the rest looked up from reference TRBV28 and TRBJ2-3, is DVKVTQSSRYLVKRTGEKVFLECVQDMDHENMFWYRQDPGLGLRLIYFSYDVKMKEKGDIPEGYSVSREKKERFSLILESASTNQTSMYLCASSSGSGRYSSTDTQYFGPGTRLTVL.

This clone has just a few counts. The chain recombines TRBV14 with TRBJ2-1; D not resolved. The CDR3 extends over 13 amino acids. Looked up from germline, CDR1 is SGHDN and CDR2 is FVKESK. The ends were cut back, 1 base at V and 3 bases at J, with 4 bases in the middle. CDR3 bases: TGTGCCAGCAGCCAAGCTGTCTACAATGAGCAGTTCTTC. Its translation is CASSQAVYNEQFF.

The chain recombines TRBV30 with TRBJ2-7; perhaps TRBD1 as D (6 bases). V lost 4 bases to trimming and J lost 1 base, with 11 bases between them. Germline CDR1 reads GTSNPN; CDR2 reads SVGIG (reference sequence). This CDR3 is built from 13 residues. The CDR3 region is CAWKGDNSYEQYF. The CDR3 nucleotides are TGTGCCTGGAAGGGGGACAATTCCTACGAGCAGTACTTC. The full variable domain, its missing parts supplied by reference TRBV30 and TRBJ2-7, is SQTIHQWPATLVQPVGSPLSLECTVEGTSNPNLYWYRQAAGRGLQLLFYSVGIGQISSEVPQNLSASRPQDRQFILSSKKLLLSDSGFYLCAWKGDNSYEQYFGPGTRLTVT.

This clone was recorded a few times. The V and J genes are TRBV28 and TRBJ2-7, with D unclear. Per the germline V gene, CDR1 is MDHEN and CDR2 is SYDVKM. Trimming cost V 2 bases and J 1 base, with 9 bases left between them. This CDR3 is 14 amino acids long. The CDR3 DNA follows: TGTGCCAGCAGTTTAAGAGGATGGTCCTACGAGCAGTACTTC. Residues: CASSLRGWSYEQYF.

This rearrangement joins TRBV5-1 to TRBJ2-3; possible D gene TRBD2, 6 bases. V was pared by 1 base and J by 1 base, with 13 bases between. The germline V gene encodes CDR1 SGHRS and CDR2 YFSETQ. This CDR3 has 16 amino acids. The CDR3 bases are TGCGCCAGCAGCTTGATTCAAGGCGGGGGCACAGATACGCAGTATTTT. It encodes CASSLIQGGGTDTQYF.

Only one count was recorded for this clone. The rearrangement uses TRBV6-1 and TRBJ1-1; D may be TRBD1 (6 bases). Germline V gene sequence: CDR1 MNHNS, CDR2 SASEGT. The CDR3 has 15 residues. With 6 bases removed from V and 3 bases from J, the gap between germline ends came to 17 bases. This CDR3 reads CASSEQGTGDTEAFF. For the CDR3, the DNA is TGTGCCAGCAGCGAACAGGGCACGGGGGACACTGAAGCTTTCTTT.

This sequence joins TRBV10-3 and TRBJ1-4; D gene uncertain. V was shortened by 3 bases and J by 6 bases, with 5 bases between the two germline ends. Germline V CDR1 and CDR2: ENHRY, SYGVKD. This CDR3 is built from 12 residues. CDR3: CAISDHYEKLFF. DNA for the CDR3: TGTGCCATCAGTGACCATTATGAAAAACTGTTTTTT.

This chain links TRBV6-1 with TRBJ1-3; D may be TRBD1 (6 bases). Trimming cost V 4 bases and J 2 bases, with 12 bases left between them. CDR1 MNHNS and CDR2 SASEGT come from the germline V gene. This CDR3 has 15 residues. DNA of the CDR3: TGTGCCAGCAGTGGATTACAGGGTACTGGAAACACCATATATTTT. Its translation is CASSGLQGTGNTIYF.

The genes are TRBV6-5 and TRBJ2-3; maybe TRBD1 (6 bases). The V and J ends lost 7 bases and 4 bases respectively, with 12 bases between them. CDR1 and CDR2 from the germline V gene are MNHEY and SVGAGI. The CDR3 runs to 13 residues. The CDR3 sequence is CASTPDSSDTQYF. The DNA for the CDR3 is TGTGCCAGCACCCCGGACAGCTCAGATACGCAGTATTTT.

Remarks on this clone: One end of the junction fails to match germline, which may point to a read error. V usage is TRBV9 and J usage is TRBJ1-2; D gene unclear. This CDR3 contains 12 residues. Germline V gene sequence: CDR1 SGDLS, CDR2 YYNGEE. CDR3 sequence: CASSAVNSGYTF. The CDR3 DNA reads as TGTGCCAGCAGCGCGGTCAACTCTGGCTACACCTTC.

This rearrangement joins TRBV29-1 to TRBJ2-3, with TRBD2 matching 14 bases. CDR3 length equals 16 residues. The germline V gene encodes CDR1 SQVTM and CDR2 ANQGSEA. The J segment lost 6 bases and the V segment lost 4 bases, leaving 9 bases of the junction unmatched. CDR3 sequence reads: CSVVPRLAGGRDTQYF. The CDR3 DNA is TGCAGCGTTGTCCCCCGACTAGCGGGAGGGCGGGATACGCAGTATTTT.

The chain carries TRBV7-6 and TRBJ1-1; 7 nucleotides align to TRBD1. The CDR3 sequence is 15 residues long. CDR1 and CDR2 from the germline V gene are SGHVS and FNYEAQ. J gave up 1 base and V 1 base, and 3 bases lay outside the gene matches. In DNA, the CDR3 is TGTGCCAGCAGCTTAGAGGGGACAGAGAACACTGAAGCTTTCTTT. Its translation is CASSLEGTENTEAFF.

V usage is TRBV19 and J usage is TRBJ2-1, with TRBD2 matching over 8 bases. Germline CDR1 LNHDA, CDR2 SQIVND (reference sequence). This CDR3 is 13 amino acids long. Losses at the gene ends were 3 bases for V and 14 bases for J; bases not matched to a gene: 9. The CDR3 nucleotides are TGTGCCAGTAGTATGGCCCTAGCGGGTGAAAAGTTCTTC. This encodes CASSMALAGEKFF. Looking up the rest from reference TRBV19 and TRBJ2-1 gives the full variable domain: DGGITQSPKYLFRKEGQNVTLSCEQNLNHDAMYWYRQDPGQGLRLIYYSQIVNDFQKGDIAEGYSVSREKKESFPLTVTSAQKNPTAFYLCASSMALAGEKFFGPGTRLTVL.